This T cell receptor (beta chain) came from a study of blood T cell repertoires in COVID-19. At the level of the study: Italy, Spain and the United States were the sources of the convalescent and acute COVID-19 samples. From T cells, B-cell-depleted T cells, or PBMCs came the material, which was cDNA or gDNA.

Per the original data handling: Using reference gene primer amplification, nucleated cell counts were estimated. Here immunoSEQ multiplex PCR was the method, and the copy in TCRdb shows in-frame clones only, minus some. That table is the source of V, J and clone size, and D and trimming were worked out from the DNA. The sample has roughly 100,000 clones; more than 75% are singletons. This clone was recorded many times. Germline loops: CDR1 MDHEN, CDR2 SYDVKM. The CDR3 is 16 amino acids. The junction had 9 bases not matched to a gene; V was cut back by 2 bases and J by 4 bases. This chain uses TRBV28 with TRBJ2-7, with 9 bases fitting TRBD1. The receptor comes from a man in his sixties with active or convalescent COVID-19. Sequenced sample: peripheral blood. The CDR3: CASSLVTGGHGYEQYF. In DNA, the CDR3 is TGTGCCAGCAGTTTAGTTACAGGGGGCCACGGTTACGAGCAGTACTTC.